These T cell receptor beta chains were read from a single sample in a study of blood T cell repertoires in COVID-19. Assay: immunoSEQ multiplex PCR; the TCRdb copy retains only in-frame clones and omits some. The table lists fewer than 500,000 clones, about 90% of them singletons. Source material: PBMCs or T cells enriched from blood (not recorded which). The receptors were sampled from a woman aged 18 to 35 with acute COVID-19. CDR3s include the opening cysteine and the closing phenylalanine or tryptophan. A D gene is named only where the DNA matches it firmly. For some rows the clone size is stated as once, few or many, or as a class when expanded; others skip it.

j_call: TRBJ1-6; v_call: TRBV5-1; clone_size: NA; d_call: TRBD1; cdr3_nt: TGCGCCAGCAGCTTGGTTCCTTCCGGGACAGGGGCTAGCTCCTATAATTCACCCCTCCACTTT; cdr3_aa: CASSLVPSGTGASSYNSPLHF
j_call: TRBJ1-1; v_call: TRBV12-3/TRBV12-4; clone_size: NA; d_call: TRBD1; cdr3_nt: TGTGCCAGCAGTTTAGCCGGGACAGCCGAAGCTTTCTTT; cdr3_aa: CASSLAGTAEAFF
j_call: TRBJ1-5; v_call: TRBV9; clone_size: NA; d_call: NA; cdr3_nt: TGTGCCAGCAGCGTAGAAGAGGCGGGGCCCCAGCATTTT; cdr3_aa: CASSVEEAGPQHF
j_call: TRBJ2-3; v_call: TRBV28; clone_size: NA; d_call: NA; cdr3_nt: TGTGCCAGCAGTTCCACTAGTGGGGCAGATACGCAGTATTTT; cdr3_aa: CASSSTSGADTQYF
j_call: TRBJ1-2; v_call: TRBV25-1; clone_size: NA; d_call: NA; cdr3_nt: TGTGCCAGCAGTGAGTTGGGGCGGACGGATGGCTACACCTTC; cdr3_aa: CASSELGRTDGYTF
j_call: TRBJ1-2; v_call: TRBV3-1/TRBV3-2; clone_size: NA; d_call: NA; cdr3_nt: TGTGCCAGCAGCCAGACATCGGTCGTTGGCTACACCTTC; cdr3_aa: CASSQTSVVGYTF
j_call: TRBJ1-2; v_call: TRBV11-1; clone_size: NA; d_call: TRBD1; cdr3_nt: TGTGCCAGCAGCCACGACAGGGGCCATGGCTACACCTTC; cdr3_aa: CASSHDRGHGYTF
j_call: TRBJ2-7; v_call: TRBV6-2/TRBV6-3; clone_size: NA; d_call: NA; cdr3_nt: TGTGCCAGCAGTTGGGCAGGCTACGAGCAGTACTTC; cdr3_aa: CASSWAGYEQYF
j_call: TRBJ1-6; v_call: TRBV5-5; clone_size: once; d_call: TRBD1; cdr3_nt: TGTGCCAGCAGCTTCCGGGACAGGGATAATTCACCCCTCCACTTT; cdr3_aa: CASSFRDRDNSPLHF
j_call: TRBJ1-5; v_call: TRBV7-9; clone_size: few; d_call: NA; cdr3_nt: TGTGCCAGCAGCTTAGCCTTAGGAGGGCCCCAGCATTTT; cdr3_aa: CASSLALGGPQHF
j_call: TRBJ1-2; v_call: TRBV2; clone_size: NA; d_call: TRBD1; cdr3_nt: TGTGCCAGCAGACCTCACCCCGGGACAGGGGTGATTGGCTACACCTTC; cdr3_aa: CASRPHPGTGVIGYTF
j_call: TRBJ2-3; v_call: TRBV19; clone_size: NA; d_call: TRBD1; cdr3_nt: TGTGCCAGCCAGAGAGGACAGGGGGCCACAGATACGCAGTATTTT; cdr3_aa: CASQRGQGATDTQYF
j_call: TRBJ2-7; v_call: TRBV16; clone_size: once; d_call: NA; cdr3_nt: TGTGCCAGCAGCCCTAAGGGGCACGAGCAGTACTTC; cdr3_aa: CASSPKGHEQYF
j_call: TRBJ2-2; v_call: TRBV5-6; clone_size: NA; d_call: TRBD1; cdr3_nt: TGTGCCAGCAGCCGGGACAGGGGACTTTCCGGGGAGCTGTTTTTT; cdr3_aa: CASSRDRGLSGELFF
j_call: TRBJ1-5; v_call: TRBV15; clone_size: NA; d_call: TRBD1; cdr3_nt: TGTGCCACCAGCAGACGACAGGGGCCCAGCAATCAGCCCCAGCATTTT; cdr3_aa: CATSRRQGPSNQPQHF
j_call: TRBJ1-2; v_call: TRBV10-3; clone_size: few; d_call: NA; cdr3_nt: TGTGCCATCAGTGCCCTATTAGCCGGACAGCAAAATGGCTACACCTTC; cdr3_aa: CAISALLAGQQNGYTF
j_call: TRBJ1-3; v_call: TRBV28; clone_size: NA; d_call: NA; cdr3_nt: TGTGCCAGCAGTGTACATAACTCTGGAAACACCATATATTTT; cdr3_aa: CASSVHNSGNTIYF
j_call: TRBJ2-3; v_call: TRBV27; clone_size: NA; d_call: NA; cdr3_nt: TGTGCCAGCAGTTCCCCGGGACTTTCGGATACGCAGTATTTT; cdr3_aa: CASSSPGLSDTQYF
j_call: TRBJ2-7; v_call: TRBV2; clone_size: NA; d_call: TRBD1; cdr3_nt: TGTGCCAGCAGTGGGACAGGGCGGGACTACGAGCAGTACTTC; cdr3_aa: CASSGTGRDYEQYF
j_call: TRBJ1-1; v_call: TRBV5-4; clone_size: NA; d_call: NA; cdr3_nt: TGTGCCAGCTATGGACTCTTGAACACTGAAGCTTTCTTT; cdr3_aa: CASYGLLNTEAFF